The rows below give T cell receptor beta chains drawn from one sample of a study of T-cell reconstitution after alpha-beta-depleted transplantation in children. TCRdb analysed the PCR reads with MiXCR anew, one entry per CDR3 protein. The data hold 150,000 to 200,000 distinct CDR3 sequences, with less than 8% observed a single time. The sample in question was PBMCs from the stem cell graft donor, obtained from the stem cell graft. All receptors come from a human donor who donated a stem cell graft to a child with Wiskott-Aldrich syndrome. The CDR3 runs from the conserved cysteine through the conserved F or W. A D gene is named only where the DNA matches it firmly. Clone size, where shown, is once, few, many, or a class for clones that have expanded.

TRBJ1-2 TRBD1 TRBV6-5 many TGTGCCAGCAGGCTGGGACAGGAGTATGGCTACACCTTC CASRLGQEYGYTF
TRBJ1-1 TRBD1 TRBV12-3/TRBV12-4 many TGTGCCAGCAGCCTACAGGGGTCGAACACTGAAGCTTTCTTT CASSLQGSNTEAFF
TRBJ2-1 TRBD2 TRBV27 many TGTGCCAGCAGCAGACTAGCGGGAGGGTTTTTCAATGAGCAGTTCTTC CASSRLAGGFFNEQFF
TRBJ1-1 - TRBV11-2 many TGTGCCAGCTGCAGGGGGAACACTGAAGCTTTCTTT CASCRGNTEAFF
TRBJ2-1 TRBD1 TRBV27 many TGTGCCAGCAGTTACTCAGGGGGCCTAGTGTACAATGAGCAGTTCTTC CASSYSGGLVYNEQFF
TRBJ2-3 - TRBV10-3 - TGTGCCATCAGTGAGTCAAAGGAGTTGAAACAGCCACCTGGCACAGATACGCAGTATTTT CAISESKELKQPPGTDTQYF
TRBJ1-2 - TRBV19 few TGTGCCAGTAGTAAGGAGGCCCTTCCCTATGGCTACACCTTC CASSKEALPYGYTF
TRBJ1-2 - TRBV9 many TGTGCCAGCAGCCTTGGACCGGGGAAGTACACCTTC CASSLGPGKYTF
TRBJ1-2 - TRBV6-5 many TGTGCCAGCAGTACAGAAAACTATGGCTACACCTTC CASSTENYGYTF
TRBJ1-1 - TRBV4-1 - TGCGCCAGCAGCCAAGTCTCGGCGGGGATGAACACTGAAGCTTTCTTT CASSQVSAGMNTEAFF
TRBJ1-2 - TRBV29-1 - TGCAGCGTTGAAGATCTGGGGGGCAATGGCTACACCTTC CSVEDLGGNGYTF
TRBJ1-4 TRBD1 TRBV5-1 few TGCGCCAGCAGCCACGGACAGGGTTGGACTAATGAAAAACTGTTTTTT CASSHGQGWTNEKLFF
TRBJ1-1 TRBD1 TRBV20-1 many TGCAGTGCTAGAGATCAGGGACAGATGAACACTGAAGCTTTCTTT CSARDQGQMNTEAFF
TRBJ1-5 - TRBV20-1 many TGCAGTGCTCGGGCCTTCAATCAGCCCCAGCATTTT CSARAFNQPQHF
TRBJ2-7 TRBD2 TRBV18 many TGTGCCAGCTCACCACCCAGCGGGGTATACGAGCAGTACTTC CASSPPSGVYEQYF
TRBJ1-2 TRBD1 TRBV7-9 few TGTGCCAGCAGCCCCCGACAGGGTCCCCACTATGGCTACACCTTC CASSPRQGPHYGYTF
TRBJ2-7 - TRBV11-2 many TGTGCCAGCAGCACAGGGCAGTACGAGCAGTACTTC CASSTGQYEQYF
TRBJ1-5 - TRBV28 few TGTGCCAGCAGTTTGTACACCAACAATCAGCCCCAGCATTTT CASSLYTNNQPQHF
TRBJ2-6 - TRBV6-5 many TGTGCCAGCAGTTACCTTACCCGGGAGGCCAACGTCCTGACTTTC CASSYLTREANVLTF
TRBJ1-4 - TRBV12-3/TRBV12-4 many TGTGCCAGCAGTTTAGGGGGCAGGGATAATGAAAAACTGTTTTTT CASSLGGRDNEKLFF
TRBJ1-1 - TRBV7-9 many TGTGCCAGCAGCTTAGGGGGGCCTGAAGCTTTCTTT CASSLGGPEAFF
TRBJ1-2 - TRBV12-3/TRBV12-4 many TGTGCCAGCAGTTTGCCGGGTCACTATGGCTACACCTTC CASSLPGHYGYTF
TRBJ2-7 - TRBV2 - TGTGCCAGCACCACGTGGGAGCAGTACTTC CASTTWEQYF
TRBJ2-5 - TRBV5-1 many TGCGCCAGCAGCCGACCAGGGGCCCAAGAGACCCAGTACTTC CASSRPGAQETQYF
TRBJ2-3 - TRBV6-1 - TGTGCCAGCAGTGAAGCCTTCTATACGCAGTATTTT CASSEAFYTQYF
TRBJ2-5 - TRBV5-6 few TGTGCCAGCAGCTTGGTCGTCAGGGGAATCCAAGAGACCCAGTACTTC CASSLVVRGIQETQYF
TRBJ2-5 TRBD2 TRBV29-1 many TGCAGCGTTGAAGATCGGGCGGGGGTGGAGACCCAGTACTTC CSVEDRAGVETQYF